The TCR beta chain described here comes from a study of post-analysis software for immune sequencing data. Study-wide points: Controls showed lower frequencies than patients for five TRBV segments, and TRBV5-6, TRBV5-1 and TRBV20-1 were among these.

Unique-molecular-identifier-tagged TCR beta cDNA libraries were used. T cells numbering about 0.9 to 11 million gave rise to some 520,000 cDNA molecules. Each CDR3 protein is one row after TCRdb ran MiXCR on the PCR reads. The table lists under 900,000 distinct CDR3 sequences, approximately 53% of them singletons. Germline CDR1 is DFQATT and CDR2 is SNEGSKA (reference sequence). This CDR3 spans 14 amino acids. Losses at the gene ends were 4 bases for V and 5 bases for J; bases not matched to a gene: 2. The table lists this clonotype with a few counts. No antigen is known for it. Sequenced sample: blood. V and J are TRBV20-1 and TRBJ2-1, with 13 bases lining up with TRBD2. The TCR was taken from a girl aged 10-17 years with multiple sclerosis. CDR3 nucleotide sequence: TGCAGTGCTACCGGGACTAGCGGGGACAATGAGCAGTTCTTC. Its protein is CSATGTSGDNEQFF.